A selection of T cell receptor beta chains follows, all from one sample in a study of T cells in Graves' hyperthyroidism and ophthalmopathy. One entry per CDR3 protein, called by TCRdb with MiXCR from the multiplex PCR reads. This repertoire shows around 600,000 distinct CDR3 sequences, 16% found once; its top ten account for less than 3.5%. The sample comprised blood. The source of these receptors is a woman aged 40 to 49 with Graves' ophthalmopathy. CDR3s include the opening cysteine and the closing phenylalanine or tryptophan. Fields, in order: V gene, D gene, clone size, J gene, CDR3 DNA, CDR3 protein. D genes are given only for firm matches. Clone size is shown for a subset of rows, as once, few, many or a class of expanded clone.

>TRBV5-1|-|-|TRBJ2-2
TGCGCCAGCAGCTCCAAACTCGGTTTCGCGAACACCGGGGAGCTGTTTTTT
CASSSKLGFANTGELFF
>TRBV20-1|TRBD1|many|TRBJ1-1
TGCAGTGCCTCAGCCTGGGACAGGGGCGTGGGGACTGAAGCTTTCTTT
CSASAWDRGVGTEAFF
>TRBV4-1|-|-|TRBJ2-3
TGCGCCAGCAACCAGGGAGGGGGGGGTAGCACAGATACGCAGTATTTT
CASNQGGGGSTDTQYF
>TRBV6-2/TRBV6-3|TRBD2|few|TRBJ2-1
TGTGCCAGCAGTTGGACTAGCCCACATGAGCAGTTCTTC
CASSWTSPHEQFF
>TRBV3-1|-|many|TRBJ1-2
TGTGCCAGCAGCCAAGCGGGATCAGGCTATGGCTACACCTTC
CASSQAGSGYGYTF
>TRBV12-3/TRBV12-4|TRBD2|-|TRBJ2-1
TGTGCCAGCAGTTTTCCCGGACTAGCGGGCGATGAGCAGTTCTTC
CASSFPGLAGDEQFF
>TRBV20-1|TRBD1|-|TRBJ2-7
TGCAGTGCTAGAATCCCGGGACAGATTTCCTACGAGCAGTACTTC
CSARIPGQISYEQYF
>TRBV28|TRBD2|few|TRBJ2-7
TGTGCCAGCAGTCTCTCCGGGACTAGCGGGAGTTTGCCGTACTTC
CASSLSGTSGSLPYF
>TRBV4-1|-|-|TRBJ2-7
TGCGCCAGCAGCCAAGGTCCCCAGAGCTCCTACGAGCAGTACTTC
CASSQGPQSSYEQYF
>TRBV20-1|-|many|TRBJ2-1
TGCAGTGCGAGAGGGGGGTACGGTTACAATGAGCAGTTCTTC
CSARGGYGYNEQFF
>TRBV20-1|-|many|TRBJ2-7
TGCAGTGCTGCAGACAGAATTTTTGGGTTCTACGAGCAGTACTTC
CSAADRIFGFYEQYF
>TRBV11-2|TRBD2|many|TRBJ2-3
TGTGCCAGCAGCCTCATAGCGGGAATGTACACAGATACGCAGTATTTT
CASSLIAGMYTDTQYF
>TRBV20-1|TRBD2|many|TRBJ2-7
TGCAGTGCTAGAGTACCCGCCGGGACTAGCGGGGGGATATCAGAAGAGCAGTACTTC
CSARVPAGTSGGISEEQYF
>TRBV29-1|TRBD2|-|TRBJ2-1
TGCAGCGTTCCGGGACTAGCGTACTACAATGAGCAGTTCTTC
CSVPGLAYYNEQFF
>TRBV7-9|-|-|TRBJ1-2
TGTGCCAGCGGCCTCAGTGATACTAACTATGGCTACACCTTC
CASGLSDTNYGYTF
>TRBV20-1|-|-|TRBJ1-5
TGCAGTGCTACCGTTGGGGAATTGAGCAATCAGCCCCAGCATTTT
CSATVGELSNQPQHF
>TRBV20-1|-|-|TRBJ2-5
TGCAGTGCTAGAACGGGGGCGTGGGAGACCCAGTACTTC
CSARTGAWETQYF
>TRBV7-9|-|few|TRBJ1-3
TGTGCCAGCAGCTTATCGCGAACCGGGTCTGGAAACACCATATATTTT
CASSLSRTGSGNTIYF
>TRBV20-1|-|-|TRBJ1-1
TGCAGTGCTCCCGGAGGAATCTCAGCTGAAGCTTTCTTT
CSAPGGISAEAFF
>TRBV6-1|-|many|TRBJ2-5
TGTGCCAGCAGGATGGGGGTTACAGAGACCCAGTACTTC
CASRMGVTETQYF
>TRBV5-6|-|many|TRBJ1-5
TGTGCCAGCAGCTTTCGATCCGGTGCAGCCAATCAGCCCCAGCATTTT
CASSFRSGAANQPQHF
>TRBV6-1|-|-|TRBJ2-7
TGTGCCAGCAGGGCCCCGGGAGACTACGAGCAGTACTTC
CASRAPGDYEQYF
>TRBV20-1|-|many|TRBJ2-2
TGCAGTGTTCCGGGACAAGCGAACACCGGGGAGCTGTTTTTT
CSVPGQANTGELFF
>TRBV10-3|TRBD1|-|TRBJ2-5
TGTGCCACACAAGACCGGGACAGCCACGAAGAGACCCAGTACTTC
CATQDRDSHEETQYF
>TRBV11-2|-|-|TRBJ2-7
TGTGCCAGCAGCTTAGTAGCACTAGCCGGCGAGCAGTACTTC
CASSLVALAGEQYF
>TRBV30|TRBD1|many|TRBJ2-3
TGTGCCTCCGGGACAGTAGTCCCAGATACGCAGTATTTT
CASGTVVPDTQYF
>TRBV20-1|-|many|TRBJ2-3
TGCAGTGCTAGTCCTCCCTCGACATTCCCCACAGATACGCAGTATTTT
CSASPPSTFPTDTQYF
>TRBV6-2/TRBV6-3|-|many|TRBJ2-7
TGTGCCAGCAGTTACTCTGGCGGGTCCTCCTACGAGCAGTACTTC
CASSYSGGSSYEQYF
>TRBV14|-|-|TRBJ2-1
TGTGCCAGCAGCCAAGAAATAGCCTCCTACAATGAGCAGTTCTTC
CASSQEIASYNEQFF
>TRBV11-2|-|many|TRBJ2-1
TGTGCCAGCAGCTTAGACGCCAGGGGCAGGGGTGAGCAGTTCTTC
CASSLDARGRGEQFF
>TRBV20-1|-|few|TRBJ2-2
TGCAGTGCTAGTCCTAGCAAAAACACCGGGGAGCTGTTTTTT
CSASPSKNTGELFF
>TRBV20-1|-|few|TRBJ1-5
TGCAGTGCTAGAGCGGTAGGGTGGGATCAGCCCCAGCATTTT
CSARAVGWDQPQHF
>TRBV4-1|-|-|TRBJ1-3
TGCGCCAACAGCCAATACGGAAGGTCTGGAAACACCATATATTTT
CANSQYGRSGNTIYF
>TRBV2|TRBD2|many|TRBJ2-5
TGTGCCAGCAGACGACTAGCGGGAGGGTTGGAGACCCAGTACTTC
CASRRLAGGLETQYF
>TRBV20-1|TRBD1|-|TRBJ1-1
TGCAGTGCACGGACAGGGGGCGTCAGCCGTGAAGCTTTCTTT
CSARTGGVSREAFF
>TRBV19|-|-|TRBJ1-2
TGTGCCAGTAGTCCAGGCCAACCCCGCATATATGGCTACACCTTC
CASSPGQPRIYGYTF
>TRBV5-8|-|-|TRBJ2-7
TGTGCCAGCAGCTTACTAGCTACCCACGAGCAGTACTTC
CASSLLATHEQYF
>TRBV19|-|few|TRBJ2-2
TGTGCCAGTAGTGGAGGAGGACCCGGGGAGCTGTTTTTT
CASSGGGPGELFF
>TRBV2|TRBD1|many|TRBJ1-4
TGTGCCAGCACCAACGAGCAGGGGGCGAATGAAAAACTGTTTTTT
CASTNEQGANEKLFF
>TRBV30|TRBD2|many|TRBJ2-1
TGTGCCTGGAGTGAGACTAGCGTGCCCTACAATGAGCAGTTCTTC
CAWSETSVPYNEQFF
>TRBV12-3/TRBV12-4|TRBD1|many|TRBJ2-4
TGTGCCAGCAGTATTCGGACAGGCGGGCAAAACATTCAGTACTTC
CASSIRTGGQNIQYF
>TRBV20-1|TRBD2|-|TRBJ2-3
TGCAGTGTTGGGACTAGCAACGTAGATACGCAGTATTTT
CSVGTSNVDTQYF
>TRBV7-9|-|many|TRBJ2-3
TGTGCCAGCAGCCTGTCCAGGGGGGGAACAGATACGCAGTATTTT
CASSLSRGGTDTQYF
>TRBV6-1|-|many|TRBJ2-3
TGTGCCAGCAGTCGCTACGGGACAGATACGCAGTATTTT
CASSRYGTDTQYF
>TRBV20-1|-|many|TRBJ1-1
TGCAGTGCTCCGGACGGGAACACTGAAGCTTTCTTT
CSAPDGNTEAFF
>TRBV3-1|TRBD1|many|TRBJ2-1
TGTGCCAGCAGCCTAAACAGGGGTGATGAGCAGTTCTTC
CASSLNRGDEQFF
>TRBV6-1|-|many|TRBJ2-7
TGTGCCAGCAGCTTTGGCCCTCATGGGTTCGGGAAGGTCAACGAGCAGTACTTC
CASSFGPHGFGKVNEQYF